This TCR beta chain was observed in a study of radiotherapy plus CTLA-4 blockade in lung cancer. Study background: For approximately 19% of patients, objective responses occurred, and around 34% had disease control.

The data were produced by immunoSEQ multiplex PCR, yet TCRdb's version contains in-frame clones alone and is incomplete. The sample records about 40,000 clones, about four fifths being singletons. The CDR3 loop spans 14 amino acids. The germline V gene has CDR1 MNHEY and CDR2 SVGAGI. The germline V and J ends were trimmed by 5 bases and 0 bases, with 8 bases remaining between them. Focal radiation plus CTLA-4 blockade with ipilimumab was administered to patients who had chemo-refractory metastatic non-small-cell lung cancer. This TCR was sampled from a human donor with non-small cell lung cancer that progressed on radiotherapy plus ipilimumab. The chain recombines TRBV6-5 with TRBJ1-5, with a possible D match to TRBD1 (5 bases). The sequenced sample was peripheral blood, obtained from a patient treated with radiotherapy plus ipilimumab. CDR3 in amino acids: CASSGGTSNQPQHF. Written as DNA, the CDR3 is TGTGCCAGCAGTGGAGGGACTAGCAATCAGCCCCAGCATTTT.